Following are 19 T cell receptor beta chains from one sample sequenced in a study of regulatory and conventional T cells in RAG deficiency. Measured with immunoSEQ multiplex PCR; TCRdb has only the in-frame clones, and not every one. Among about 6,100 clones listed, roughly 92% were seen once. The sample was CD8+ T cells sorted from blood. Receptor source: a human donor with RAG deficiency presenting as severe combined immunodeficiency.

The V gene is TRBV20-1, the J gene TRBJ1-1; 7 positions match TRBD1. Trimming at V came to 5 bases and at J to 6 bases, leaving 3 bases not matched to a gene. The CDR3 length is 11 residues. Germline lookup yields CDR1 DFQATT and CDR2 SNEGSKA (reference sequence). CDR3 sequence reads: CSAPQGAEAFF. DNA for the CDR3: TGCAGTGCTCCTCAGGGGGCTGAAGCTTTCTTT.

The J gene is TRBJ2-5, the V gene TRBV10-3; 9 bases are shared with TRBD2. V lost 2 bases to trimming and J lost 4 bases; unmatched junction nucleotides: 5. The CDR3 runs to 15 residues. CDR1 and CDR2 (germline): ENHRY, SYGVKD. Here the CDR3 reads CAISEVSGSGETQYF. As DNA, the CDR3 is TGTGCCATCAGTGAGGTTAGCGGGAGCGGAGAGACCCAGTACTTC.

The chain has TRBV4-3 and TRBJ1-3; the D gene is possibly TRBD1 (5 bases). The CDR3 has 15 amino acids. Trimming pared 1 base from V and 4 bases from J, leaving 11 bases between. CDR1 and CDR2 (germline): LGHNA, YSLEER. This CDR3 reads CASSQGTGRGNTIYF. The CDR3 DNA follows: TGCGCCAGCAGCCAAGGAACAGGCCGAGGAAACACCATATATTTT.

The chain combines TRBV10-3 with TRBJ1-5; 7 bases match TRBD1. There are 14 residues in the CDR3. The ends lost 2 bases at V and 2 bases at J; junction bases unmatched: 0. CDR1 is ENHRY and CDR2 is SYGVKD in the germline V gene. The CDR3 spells CAISETGGNQPQHF. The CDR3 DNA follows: TGTGCCATCAGTGAGACAGGGGGCAATCAGCCCCAGCATTTT.

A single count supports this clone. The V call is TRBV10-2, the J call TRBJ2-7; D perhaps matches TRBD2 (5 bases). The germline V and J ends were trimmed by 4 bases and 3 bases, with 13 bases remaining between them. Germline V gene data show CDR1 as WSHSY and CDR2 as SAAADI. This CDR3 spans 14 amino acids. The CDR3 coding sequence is TGCGCCAGCAGTGGGGAGAGGCCCTACTACGAGCAGTACTTC. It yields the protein CASSGERPYYEQYF.

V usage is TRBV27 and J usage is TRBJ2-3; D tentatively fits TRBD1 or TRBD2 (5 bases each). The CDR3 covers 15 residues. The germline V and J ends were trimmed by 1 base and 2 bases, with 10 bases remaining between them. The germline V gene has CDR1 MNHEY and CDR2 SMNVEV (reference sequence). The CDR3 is CASSLWDGLTDTQYF. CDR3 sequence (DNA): TGTGCCAGCAGTTTATGGGACGGACTCACAGATACGCAGTATTTT.

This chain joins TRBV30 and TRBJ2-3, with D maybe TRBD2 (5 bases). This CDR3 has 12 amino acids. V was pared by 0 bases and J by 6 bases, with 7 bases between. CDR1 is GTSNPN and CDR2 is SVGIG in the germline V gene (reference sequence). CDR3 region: CAWSVRRDTQYF. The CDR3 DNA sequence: TGTGCCTGGAGTGTACGGAGGGATACGCAGTATTTT.

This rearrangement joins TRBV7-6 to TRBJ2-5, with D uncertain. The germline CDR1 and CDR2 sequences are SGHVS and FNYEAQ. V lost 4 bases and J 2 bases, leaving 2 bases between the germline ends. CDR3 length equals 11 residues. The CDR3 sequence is CASSSQETQYF. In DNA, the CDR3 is TGTGCCAGCAGCTCACAAGAGACCCAGTACTTC. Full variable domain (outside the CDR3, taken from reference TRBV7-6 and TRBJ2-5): GAGVSQSPRYKVTKRGQDVALRCDPISGHVSLYWYRQALGQGPEFLTYFNYEAQQDKSGLPNDRFSAERPEGSISTLTIQRTEQRDSAMYRCASSSQETQYFGPGTRLLVL.

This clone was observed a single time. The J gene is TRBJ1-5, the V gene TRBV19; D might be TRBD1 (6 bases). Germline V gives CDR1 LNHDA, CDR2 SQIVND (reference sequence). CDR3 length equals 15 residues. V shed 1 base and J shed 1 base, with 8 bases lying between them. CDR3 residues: CASSIGGASNQPQHF. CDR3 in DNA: TGTGCCAGTAGTATAGGGGGGGCAAGCAATCAGCCCCAGCATTTT.

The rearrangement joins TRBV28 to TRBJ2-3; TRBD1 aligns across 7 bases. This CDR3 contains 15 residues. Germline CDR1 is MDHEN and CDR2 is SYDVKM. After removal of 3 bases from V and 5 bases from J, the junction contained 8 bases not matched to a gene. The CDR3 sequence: CASSFGTVSGDTQYF. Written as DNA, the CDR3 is TGTGCCAGCAGTTTCGGGACAGTCAGCGGAGATACGCAGTATTTT.

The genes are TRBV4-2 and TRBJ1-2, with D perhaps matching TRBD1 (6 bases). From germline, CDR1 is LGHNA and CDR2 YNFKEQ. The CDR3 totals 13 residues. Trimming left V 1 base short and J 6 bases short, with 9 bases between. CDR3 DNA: TGTGCCAGCAGCCAAGGGACAGCCGATGGCTACACCTTC. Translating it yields CASSQGTADGYTF.

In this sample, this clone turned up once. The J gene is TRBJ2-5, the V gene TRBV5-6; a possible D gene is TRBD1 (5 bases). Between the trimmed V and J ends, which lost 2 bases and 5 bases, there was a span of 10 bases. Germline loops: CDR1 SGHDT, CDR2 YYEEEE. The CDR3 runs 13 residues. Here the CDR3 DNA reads TGTGCCAGCAGCTTCAGGGTAAGCGAGACCCAGTACTTC. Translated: CASSFRVSETQYF.

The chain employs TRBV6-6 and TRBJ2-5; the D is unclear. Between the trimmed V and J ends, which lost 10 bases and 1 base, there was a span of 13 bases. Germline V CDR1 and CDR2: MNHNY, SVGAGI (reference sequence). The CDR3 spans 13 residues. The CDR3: CAISRNSQETQYF. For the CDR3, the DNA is TGTGCCATCTCACGGAACTCCCAAGAGACCCAGTACTTC.

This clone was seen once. CDR3 residues: CASSWGDIQYF. The CDR3 DNA reads TGTGCCAGCAGCTGGGGGGACATTCAGTACTTC. The chain is built from TRBV7-2 and TRBJ2-4; TRBD2 might be the D (6 bases). V lost 4 bases and J lost 8, with 6 bases in between. The CDR3 sequence is 11 residues long. The germline V gene has CDR1 SGHTA and CDR2 FQGNSA.

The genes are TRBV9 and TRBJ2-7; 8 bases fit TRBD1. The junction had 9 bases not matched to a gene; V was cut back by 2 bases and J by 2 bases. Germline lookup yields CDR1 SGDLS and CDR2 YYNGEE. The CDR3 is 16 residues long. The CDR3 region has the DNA TGTGCCAGCAGCGTTTTCCCTAGACAGGGGCCCTACGAGCAGTACTTC. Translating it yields CASSVFPRQGPYEQYF.

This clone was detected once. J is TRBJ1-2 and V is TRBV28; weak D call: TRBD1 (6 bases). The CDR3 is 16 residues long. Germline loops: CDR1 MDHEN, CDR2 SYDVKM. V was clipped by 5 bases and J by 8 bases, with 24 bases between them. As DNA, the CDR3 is TGTGCCAGCAGTCCCCGCATCCGGGGGCGGGGTGACGGCTACACCTTC. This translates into CASSPRIRGRGDGYTF.

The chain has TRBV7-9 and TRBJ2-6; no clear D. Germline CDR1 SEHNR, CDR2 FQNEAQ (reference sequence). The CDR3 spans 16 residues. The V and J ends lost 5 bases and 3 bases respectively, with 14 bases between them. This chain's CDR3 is CASSPVGPFGANVLTF. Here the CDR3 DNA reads TGTGCCAGCAGCCCCGTGGGTCCTTTTGGGGCCAACGTCCTGACTTTC. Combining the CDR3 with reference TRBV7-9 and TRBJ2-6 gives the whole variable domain DTGVSQNPRHKITKRGQNVTFRCDPISEHNRLYWYRQTLGQGPEFLTYFQNEAQLEKSRLLSDRFSAERPKGSFSTLEIQRTEQGDSAMYLCASSPVGPFGANVLTFGAGSRLTVL.

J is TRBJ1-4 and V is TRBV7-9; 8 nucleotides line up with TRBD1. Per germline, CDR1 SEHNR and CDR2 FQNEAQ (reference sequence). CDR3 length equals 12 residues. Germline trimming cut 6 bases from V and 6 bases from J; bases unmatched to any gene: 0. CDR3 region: CASRDRDEKLFF. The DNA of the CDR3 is TGTGCCAGCAGGGACAGGGATGAAAAACTGTTTTTT.

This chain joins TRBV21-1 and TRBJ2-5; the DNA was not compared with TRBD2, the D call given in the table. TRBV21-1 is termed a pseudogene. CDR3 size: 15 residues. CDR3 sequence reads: CASSERGLARETQYF. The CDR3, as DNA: TGTGCCAGCAGTGAAAGGGGACTAGCGAGGGAGACCCAGTACTTC.